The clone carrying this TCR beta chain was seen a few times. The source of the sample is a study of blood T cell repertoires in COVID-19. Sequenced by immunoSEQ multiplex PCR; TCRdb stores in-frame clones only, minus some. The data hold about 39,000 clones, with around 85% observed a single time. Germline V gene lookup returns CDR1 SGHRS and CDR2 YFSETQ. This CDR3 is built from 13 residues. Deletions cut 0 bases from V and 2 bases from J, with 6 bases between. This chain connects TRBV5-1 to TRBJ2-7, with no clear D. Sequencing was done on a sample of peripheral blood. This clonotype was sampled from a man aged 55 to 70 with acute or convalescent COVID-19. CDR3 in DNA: TGCGCCAGCAGCTTGGAGCTCACCTACGAGCAGTACTTC. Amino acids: CASSLELTYEQYF.